This T cell receptor (beta chain) was sequenced for a study of shared clonotypes between healthy human individuals. Findings of the study overall: The sharing of approximately 5.1% of naive CD4 clonotypes was seen across a few donors.

The protocol was immunoSEQ multiplex PCR, while the TCRdb copy is restricted to in-frame clones and leaves out a portion. The sample carries 2 million to 2.5 million clones, around 93% recorded once. Worth noting for this clone: As yet, its antigen is unknown.

The clonotype comes from a man younger than 35 in good health. Some clones in this sample may be carry-over from other donors' samples. Sequencing input: naive CD4+ T cells from PBMCs. Sample subset: CD45RA+ positively selected.

The CDR3 region has the DNA TGTGCCAGCAGACTGGTTGGCTATGGCTACACCTTC. Amino acid sequence: CASRLVGYGYTF. The rearrangement uses TRBV6-6 and TRBJ1-2; D unresolved. CDR1 and CDR2 from the germline V gene are MNHNY and SVGAGI (reference sequence). This CDR3 has 12 residues. Trimming left V 6 bases short and J 4 bases short, with 9 bases between.